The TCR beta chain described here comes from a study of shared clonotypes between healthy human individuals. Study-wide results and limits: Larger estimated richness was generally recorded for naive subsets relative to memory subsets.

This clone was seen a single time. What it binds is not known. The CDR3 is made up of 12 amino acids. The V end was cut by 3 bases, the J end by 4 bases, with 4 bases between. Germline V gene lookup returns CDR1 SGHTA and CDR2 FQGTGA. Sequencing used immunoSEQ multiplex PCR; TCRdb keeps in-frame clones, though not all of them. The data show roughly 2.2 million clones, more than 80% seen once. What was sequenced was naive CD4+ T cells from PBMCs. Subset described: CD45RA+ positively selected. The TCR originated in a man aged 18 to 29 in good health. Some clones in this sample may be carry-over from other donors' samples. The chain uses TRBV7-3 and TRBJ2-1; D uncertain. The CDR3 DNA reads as TGTGCCAGCAGCTTTGGGTACAATGAGCAGTTCTTC. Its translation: CASSFGYNEQFF.